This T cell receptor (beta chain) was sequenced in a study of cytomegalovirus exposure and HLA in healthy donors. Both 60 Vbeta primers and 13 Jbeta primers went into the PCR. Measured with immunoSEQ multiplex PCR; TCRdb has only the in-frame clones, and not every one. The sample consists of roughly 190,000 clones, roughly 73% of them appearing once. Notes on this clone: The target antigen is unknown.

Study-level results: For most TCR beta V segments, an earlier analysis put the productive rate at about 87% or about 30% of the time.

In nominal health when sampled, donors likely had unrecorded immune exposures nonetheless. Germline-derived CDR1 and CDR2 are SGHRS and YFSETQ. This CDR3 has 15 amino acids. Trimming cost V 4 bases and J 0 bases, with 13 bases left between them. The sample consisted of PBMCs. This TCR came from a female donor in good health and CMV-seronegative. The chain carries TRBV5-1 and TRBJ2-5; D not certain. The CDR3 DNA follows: TGCGCCAGCAGCACCGATCCGGGTAACCAAGAGACCCAGTACTTC. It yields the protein CASSTDPGNQETQYF.